Presented here are 17 T cell receptor beta chains from one specimen sequenced in a study of T cells in Graves' hyperthyroidism and ophthalmopathy. The CDR3 regions of TCR beta were amplified from RNA transcripts. The HTBI primer set was used in a first-round RT-PCR of the TCR CDR3. TCRdb itself ran the multiplex PCR reads through MiXCR, one entry per CDR3 protein. The sample consists of a few hundred thousand distinct CDR3 sequences, less than 25% of them appearing once. Material: blood. The receptor source for this set is a man between 18 and 29 years old with Graves' hyperthyroidism.

This clonotype was counted at least ten times. The chain joins TRBV29-1 to TRBJ2-2; 11 bases are shared with TRBD1. V lost 5 bases to trimming and J lost 7 bases; unmatched junction nucleotides: 3. This CDR3 comprises 13 residues. The germline gives CDR1 SQVTM, CDR2 ANQGSEA. The CDR3 is CSVTGQGDGELFF. CDR3 coding DNA: TGCAGCGTTACGGGACAGGGGGACGGGGAGCTGTTTTTT.

This clonotype was seen many times. The chain couples TRBV5-6 to TRBJ2-7, with 10 bases aligning to TRBD1. The CDR3 is 20 amino acids. The germline V gene has CDR1 SGHDT and CDR2 YYEEEE. V lost 1 base to trimming and J lost 0 bases; unmatched junction nucleotides: 16. DNA of the CDR3: TGTGCCAGCAGCTTGCGAGGGTCGCCCGGCGGGACAGGGGCCTCCTACGAGCAGTACTTC. This encodes CASSLRGSPGGTGASYEQYF.

The chain combines TRBV5-6 with TRBJ2-4; the match to TRBD1 covers 10 bases. Germline values: CDR1 SGHDT, CDR2 YYEEEE. The CDR3 totals 16 residues. V lost 1 base and J lost 8; bases outside the gene matches: 9. CDR3 amino acids: CASSLRLTGGLDIQYF. In nucleotides, the CDR3 is TGTGCCAGCAGCTTGCGCCTGACAGGGGGCTTGGACATTCAGTACTTC.

This clonotype was seen ten or more times. The chain uses TRBV20-1 and TRBJ2-7; either TRBD1 or TRBD2 may supply D (5 bases each). This CDR3 comprises 12 residues. Germline V gives CDR1 DFQATT, CDR2 SNEGSKA (reference sequence). The V gene lost 6 bases and the J gene lost 1 base, with 10 bases spanning the gap. In nucleotides, the CDR3 is TGCAGTGCCTGGGACCATTCCTACGAGCAGTACTTC. Residues: CSAWDHSYEQYF.

The chain joins TRBV12-5 to TRBJ2-5, with D perhaps being TRBD1 or TRBD2 (5 bases each). The CDR3 totals 14 residues. V was shortened by 9 bases and J by 0 bases, with 14 bases between the two germline ends. Germline values: CDR1 LGHNT, CDR2 FRNRAP. CDR3 DNA: TGTGCTAGCGGGGAGAGGGGTTACCAAGAGACCCAGTACTTC. Translation gives CASGERGYQETQYF.

This chain links TRBV27 with TRBJ2-7, with TRBD1 matching over 8 bases. The J segment lost 5 bases and the V segment lost 7 bases, leaving 7 bases of the junction unmatched. The CDR3 is 13 residues long. Germline V lookup: CDR1 MNHEY, CDR2 SMNVEV (reference sequence). CDR3 loop: CASTTYRGNEQYF. CDR3 sequence (DNA): TGTGCCAGCACCACCTACAGGGGGAACGAGCAGTACTTC.

The chain couples TRBV7-9 to TRBJ1-2; D not resolved. Germline CDR1 is SEHNR and CDR2 is FQNEAQ (reference sequence). The CDR3 is made up of 13 amino acids. The ends were cut back, 5 bases at V and 7 bases at J, with 14 bases in the middle. Here the CDR3 DNA reads TGTGCCAGCAGCCCTACCTCGGCTCTTGGCTACACCTTC. Translated, it gives CASSPTSALGYTF.

The chain links TRBV30 to TRBJ2-7, with D perhaps TRBD2 (6 bases). The CDR3 loop spans 13 amino acids. Trimming removed 3 bases from V and 4 bases from J, with 13 bases in between. Germline CDR1 reads GTSNPN; CDR2 reads SVGIG (reference sequence). The CDR3 region has the DNA TGTGCCTGGAGGACGGGAGAGGGATACGAGCAGTACTTC. It yields the protein CAWRTGEGYEQYF.

This clonotype was observed a few times. The J gene is TRBJ2-2, the V gene TRBV19; a possible D gene is TRBD2 (5 bases). Germline values: CDR1 LNHDA, CDR2 SQIVND (reference sequence). V lost 5 bases to trimming and J lost 4 bases, with 14 bases between them. The CDR3 sequence is 15 residues long. The CDR3 protein is CASSPEPGSTGELFF. CDR3 coding DNA: TGTGCCAGTAGTCCGGAGCCGGGATCCACCGGGGAGCTGTTTTTT.

This clonotype was detected ten times or more. This chain joins TRBV6-1 and TRBJ2-7; no clear D gene. The ends were cut back, 1 base at V and 0 bases at J, with 10 bases in the middle. Per germline, CDR1 MNHNS and CDR2 SASEGT. CDR3 size: 15 residues. The CDR3 protein is CASSEGRAPSYEQYF. The CDR3 bases are TGTGCCAGCAGTGAAGGACGCGCGCCCTCCTACGAGCAGTACTTC.

This sequence joins TRBV19 and TRBJ1-5; TRBD1 is a possible D gene (6 bases). The CDR3 totals 16 residues. Deletions cut 5 bases from V and 1 base from J, with 15 bases between. From germline, CDR1 is LNHDA and CDR2 SQIVND (reference sequence). Written as DNA, the CDR3 is TGTGCCAGTAGTGCTCTGTCAGGGGCAAGCAATCAGCCCCAGCATTTT. Translating gives CASSALSGASNQPQHF. Combining the CDR3 with reference TRBV19 and TRBJ1-5 gives the whole variable domain DGGITQSPKYLFRKEGQNVTLSCEQNLNHDAMYWYRQDPGQGLRLIYYSQIVNDFQKGDIAEGYSVSREKKESFPLTVTSAQKNPTAFYLCASSALSGASNQPQHFGDGTRLSIL.

This clonotype has a count of ten or more. The chain has TRBV6-1 and TRBJ1-1; the D gene is possibly TRBD1 (6 bases). Germline V gene sequence: CDR1 MNHNS, CDR2 SASEGT. The CDR3 runs to 14 residues. The V and J ends lost 3 bases and 4 bases respectively, with 12 bases between them. The CDR3, as DNA: TGTGCCAGCAGTGAGCAGGGGTCGTCCACTGAAGCTTTCTTT. Translated, it gives CASSEQGSSTEAFF.

This clonotype was observed a handful of times. The chain has TRBV14 and TRBJ2-2; no clear D gene. This CDR3 has 14 residues. Germline CDR1 SGHDN, CDR2 FVKESK. V was pared by 4 bases and J by 1 base, with 7 bases between. The CDR3 DNA reads TGTGCCAGCAGCCGAGATCTGAACACCGGGGAGCTGTTTTTT. It is translated as CASSRDLNTGELFF.

The count of this clonotype is one. The rearrangement joins TRBV3-1 to TRBJ2-7; a possible D gene is TRBD2 (7 bases). The V and J ends lost 4 bases and 4 bases respectively, with 17 bases between them. Germline CDR1 is LGHDT and CDR2 is YNNKEL (reference sequence). The CDR3 has 15 amino acids. The CDR3 loop reads CASSRGSGGLYEQYF. The CDR3 DNA reads TGTGCCAGCAGCCGGGGATCGGGGGGCTTGTACGAGCAGTACTTC.

As for this clonotype: With a much larger clone just one base away, this may be a read error. The rearrangement joins TRBV11-2 to TRBJ2-5; D may correspond to TRBD1 or TRBD2 (5 bases each). The CDR3 is 15 residues long. Germline values: CDR1 SGHAT, CDR2 FQNNGV. The CDR3 coding sequence is TGTGACAGCAGCTTAGGGACGGCATTCCAAGAGACCCAGTACTTC. This codes for CDSSLGTAFQETQYF.

The rearrangement joins TRBV20-1 to TRBJ2-5, with 13 bases fitting TRBD2. Germline loops: CDR1 DFQATT, CDR2 SNEGSKA (reference sequence). The length of the CDR3 is 15 residues. V shed 6 bases and J 5 bases; nucleotides not matched to a gene: 9. Here the CDR3 DNA reads TGCAGTGCGCGGACTAGCGGGAGAAGTGGGGAGACCCAGTACTTC. Translation: CSARTSGRSGETQYF.

This clonotype was counted many times. The rearrangement links TRBV7-2 to TRBJ1-5; weak D call: TRBD1 (6 bases). CDR3 size: 15 residues. V shed 2 bases and J shed 6 bases, with 14 bases lying between them. Germline loops: CDR1 SGHTA, CDR2 FQGNSA. This chain's CDR3 is CASSLSPGVSQPQHF. In nucleotides, the CDR3 is TGTGCCAGCAGCTTATCTCCAGGGGTTAGTCAGCCCCAGCATTTT.